Detailed here is one T cell receptor beta chain. Its recognized antigen is unknown. Base-call qualities are not available, and no considerably larger clone is one nucleotide away. This specimen belongs to a study of shared clonotypes between healthy human individuals (dated by TCRdb to about 2020). In the study overall: A few men and a couple of women, aged 18 to 49 years, made up the cohort. To estimate repertoire size and how much clonotypes are shared between individuals, the study performed deep sequencing of blood TCR repertoires from 4 to 6 healthy adults. Each donor's leukapheresis produced roughly between roughly 0.85 and 9.5 billion PBMCs. Libraries were prepared and TCR repertoires were sequenced by different laboratories using diverse techniques, in order to increase sequencing depth and limit assay-specific biases. For each donor, three plates each were used for CD4 naive and CD4 memory, two plates were used for CD8 naive, and one plate was used for CD8 memory.

V sheds 7 bases and J sheds 2 bases, leaving 17 bases between their ends. The CDR3 starts with the cysteine, ends with the phenylalanine, and has 16 residues. Just the 48-base CDR3 DNA is kept, in frame starting at base 1. The germline V gene (reference sequence) yields MNHEY for CDR1 and SMNVEV for CDR2. TCR CDR3 regions were amplified from genomic DNA by multiplex PCR using the deep immunoSEQ assay. Genomic DNA extracted from each cell subset was distributed evenly over all wells of several immunoSEQ 96-well plates, and each plate served as one replicate. For sorted subsets, each replicate PCR was loaded with roughly 190 ng genomic DNA, equivalent to 30,000 to 35,000 T cell genomes. Purified libraries were quantified with a Qubit 3.0 fluorometer, sized on a Bioanalyzer 2100, and re-quantified with the KAPA Library Quantification kit. A separate single-read 150-cycle Illumina NextSeq 550 flow cell was used to sequence each immunoSEQ 96-well plate. The original pipeline was this. Because only junctional sequences without quality scores were contained in the immunoSEQ output, filtering matching that applied to full-length reads could not be performed. To assign V/J genes and CDR3, sequences were annotated using PyIR, a Python wrapper for IgBLAST v1.9, with IMGT germline references. Reads were filtered out if the reads had weak V/J assignments (E-value above 1e-6), no CDR3, stop codons, out-of-frame junctions, or ambiguous translated residues. V3J clonotypes were defined as sequences sharing an identical inferred V gene, J gene, and CDR3 amino acid sequence. To compute the percentage overlap between repertoires, the number of shared unique clonotypes was divided by the size of the smaller repertoire. RTK rarefaction, the Chao1 estimator, and Recon v2.1 estimates of unobserved clonotypes were used to assess repertoire richness. Generation probabilities were computed with OLGA for all TCRbeta clonotypes obtained by the gDNA method from several donors. TCRdb obtained this table from immuneACCESS and retained in-frame rearrangements with V and J assigned. These tables miss some clones; where compared with another copy, unresolved V genes account for less than half of the shortfall, and the remainder is unexplained. V and J calls and clone size are copied from that table; D and trimming were computed from the DNA. This sample gives millions of clones in total; 90% to 95% of them show up just once. 1.5% to 2% of the sample rests with the top ten.

Results and caveats for the whole study, not just this receptor: Sampling was restricted to blood, and TCR repertoires in tissue are likely to differ from TCR repertoires in blood. About 5% of naive CD4, roughly 3.6% of naive CD8, around 2.3% of memory CD4, and about 0.4% of memory CD8 clonotypes were shared across a few donors. Because the study included only a small number of donors, the genetic and exposure-history diversity represented was limited. Pairwise subsampling led to the expectation that sequencing depth would affect the degree of clonotype sharing among donors. Incomplete sequencing was indicated by rarefaction of sorted-subset datasets, despite the large sequencing depth. Compared with non-shared clonotypes, clonotypes shared by all four sorted-subset donors had higher generation probabilities. Estimated clonotype richness was generally larger for naive than for memory subsets.

CD8 naive samples were CD45RO-negative cells positively selected for CCR7, giving a CD45RA+CCR7+ population that excluded TemRA cells. The donors were healthy, HIV-negative adults with no recently reported acute infections or vaccinations. Every donor was a Caucasian adult residing in Nashville, Tennessee, USA. Blood was obtained by leukapheresis, after which PBMCs were separated by Ficoll-Histopaque density gradient centrifugation and cryopreserved in liquid nitrogen vapor phase. Analytical flow cytometry was used to check the purity and quantity of every magnetically sorted T cell population. Genomic DNA was isolated from every sorted fraction and measured by UV absorbance on a Nanodrop 2000c.

The TCR sequence derives from a man in his late teens or twenties in good health. Some clones in this sample may be carry-over from other donors' samples. The rearrangement combines TRBV27 with TRBJ2-2; the D gene is possibly TRBD1 or TRBD2, each agreeing over 5 bases. Material: naive CD8+ T cells from PBMCs. Reading the label with the study, this specimen's cell subset or site is: CD45RA+CCR7+. The encoded CDR3 is CASNYRDPRNTGELFF. The nucleotides read TGTGCCAGCAACTACCGGGACCCGCGAAACACCGGGGAGCTGTTTTTT.